This T cell receptor (beta chain) was sequenced during a study of T cell responses to AZD1222 COVID-19 vaccine. The CDR3 is 14 residues long. V lost 6 bases and J 0 bases, leaving 10 bases between the germline ends. Germline V lookup: CDR1 MNHEY, CDR2 SMNVEV (reference sequence). The method was immunoSEQ multiplex PCR; TCRdb's version includes in-frame clones alone and lacks a portion of them. The repertoire has 45,000 to 55,000 clones, 70% to 90% of them found once; the top ten carry 5.5% to 7%. In its sample, this clone was seen a few times. The chain carries TRBV27 and TRBJ2-3; D possibly corresponds to TRBD2 (5 bases). This sample comprised peripheral blood, obtained 28 days after the second AZD1222 dose. This TCR came from an adult who received the AZD1222 COVID-19 vaccine. For the CDR3, the DNA is TGTGCCAGCAGATTCTCGGGAAGCACAGATACGCAGTATTTT. This encodes CASRFSGSTDTQYF.